Presented here are 6 T cell receptor beta chains from one specimen sequenced in a study of T cell responses to AZD1222 COVID-19 vaccine. Here immunoSEQ multiplex PCR was the method, and the copy in TCRdb shows in-frame clones only, minus some. The sample holds 94,000 or so clones, 80% to 90% seen once. The sample was peripheral blood, taken on day 0 of AZD1222 vaccination. The receptors were sampled from an adult in good health.

In nucleotides, the CDR3 is TGTGCCAGCAGCCGGACAGGCCTGAATGGCTACACCTTC. This sequence encodes CASSRTGLNGYTF. The J gene is TRBJ1-2, the V gene TRBV6-5; 7 bases agree with TRBD1. This CDR3 comprises 13 residues. V shed 6 bases, J shed 6 bases, and the junction held 7 bases outside the gene matches. Germline CDR1 MNHEY, CDR2 SVGAGI.

This CDR3 reads CASSSGPGRNQPQHF. CDR3 DNA sequence: TGTGCCAGCAGTTCAGGGCCAGGACGCAATCAGCCCCAGCATTTT. The chain couples TRBV28 to TRBJ1-5, with D possibly TRBD1 on 5 matching bases. The CDR3 has 15 amino acids. The V gene's germline CDR1 is MDHEN and CDR2 SYDVKM. V lost 4 bases, J lost 2 bases, and 12 bases lay in between.

The sample holds one count of this clone. The chain employs TRBV18 and TRBJ2-7; D possibly matches TRBD1 or TRBD2 (5 bases each). This CDR3 has 15 residues. The V gene's germline CDR1 is KGHSH and CDR2 LQKENI. The V and J ends lost 3 bases and 0 bases respectively, with 12 bases between them. The CDR3 reads CASSPTGTRSYEQYF. CDR3 coding DNA: TGTGCCAGCTCACCTACCGGGACGCGCTCCTACGAGCAGTACTTC.

The chain carries TRBV5-1 and TRBJ2-1; D may correspond to TRBD1 or TRBD2 (5 bases each). The CDR3 totals 15 residues. Deletions cut 1 base from V and 8 bases from J, with 16 bases between. Germline V gene lookup returns CDR1 SGHRS and CDR2 YFSETQ. This CDR3 is CASSLRGDGGDEQFF. The CDR3 DNA reads as TGCGCCAGCAGCTTGCGAGGGGACGGCGGCGATGAGCAGTTCTTC.

The genes are TRBV30 and TRBJ1-1; D remains unclear. This CDR3 is built from 11 residues. In germline, CDR1 is GTSNPN, CDR2 SVGIG (reference sequence). V lost 4 bases, J lost 7 bases, and 10 bases lay in between. CDR3 coding DNA: TGTGCCTGGATTACCTACCGTGAAGCTTTCTTT. It translates to CAWITYREAFF.

The chain recombines TRBV7-9 with TRBJ1-5; D not certain. CDR1 is SEHNR, CDR2 FQNEAQ, per germline (reference sequence). V was cut by 2 bases and J by 2 bases, with 4 bases left in between. The CDR3 length is 13 residues. The DNA for the CDR3 is TGTGCCAGCAGCTTATATGGCAATCAGCCCCAGCATTTT. It codes for CASSLYGNQPQHF.